This TCR beta chain emerged from a study of spatial heterogeneity in lung cancer. Study information: Median follow-up for sequenced PBMC samples was about 22 months after resection, when such samples existed. Overall study results and limits: The appearance of ubiquitous expanded tumor TCRs in blood was greater at resection than follow-up.

TCR cDNA molecules each had a unique molecular identifier. TCRdb analysed the 5' RACE reads with MiXCR anew, one entry per CDR3 protein. The data hold 35,000 to 50,000 distinct CDR3 sequences, with under 25% observed a single time. This CDR3 is built from 14 residues. Germline V gene lookup returns CDR1 LNHDA and CDR2 SQIVND (reference sequence). Trimming removed 2 bases from V and 3 bases from J, with 11 bases in between. Time point defined: blood at routine non-recurrence follow-up after resection. As for this clonotype: Its antigen is unidentified.

The specimen comprised PBMCs, sampled at follow-up. The clonotype was recovered from a female donor with early-stage non-small cell lung cancer. The chain is built from TRBV19 and TRBJ2-7; D call uncertain. CDR3 sequence reads: CASSITADVYEQYF. CDR3 bases: TGTGCCAGTAGTATAACGGCCGATGTCTACGAGCAGTACTTC.